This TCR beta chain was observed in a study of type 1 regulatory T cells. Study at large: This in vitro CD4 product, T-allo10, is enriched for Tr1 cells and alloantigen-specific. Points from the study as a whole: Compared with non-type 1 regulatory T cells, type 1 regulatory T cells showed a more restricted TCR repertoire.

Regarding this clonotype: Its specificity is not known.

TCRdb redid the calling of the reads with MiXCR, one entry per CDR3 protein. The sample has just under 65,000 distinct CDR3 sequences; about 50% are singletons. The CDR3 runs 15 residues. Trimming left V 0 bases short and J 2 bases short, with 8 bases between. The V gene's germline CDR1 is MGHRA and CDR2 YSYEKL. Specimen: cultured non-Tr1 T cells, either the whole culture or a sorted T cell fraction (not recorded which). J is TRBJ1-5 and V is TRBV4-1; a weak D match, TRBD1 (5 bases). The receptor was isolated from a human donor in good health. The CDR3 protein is CASSQERGGNQPQHF. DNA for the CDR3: TGCGCCAGCAGCCAAGAAAGGGGTGGCAATCAGCCCCAGCATTTT.